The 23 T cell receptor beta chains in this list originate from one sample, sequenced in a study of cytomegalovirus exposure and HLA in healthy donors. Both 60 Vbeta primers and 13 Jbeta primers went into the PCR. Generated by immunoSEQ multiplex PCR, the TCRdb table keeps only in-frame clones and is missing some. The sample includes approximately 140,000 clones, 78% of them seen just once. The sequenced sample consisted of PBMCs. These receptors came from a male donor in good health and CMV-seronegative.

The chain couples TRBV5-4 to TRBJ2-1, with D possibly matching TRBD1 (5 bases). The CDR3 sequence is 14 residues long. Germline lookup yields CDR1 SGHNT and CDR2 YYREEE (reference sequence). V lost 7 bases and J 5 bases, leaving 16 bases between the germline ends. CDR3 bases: TGTGCCAGCGGTAAGAGGCAGGGTCACAATGAGCAGTTCTTC. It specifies CASGKRQGHNEQFF.

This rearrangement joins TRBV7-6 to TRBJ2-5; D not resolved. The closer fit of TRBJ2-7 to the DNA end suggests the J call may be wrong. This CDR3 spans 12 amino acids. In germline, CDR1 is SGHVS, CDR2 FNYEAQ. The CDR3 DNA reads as TGTGCCAGCAGGGACCCTAGCTACGAGCAGTACTTC. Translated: CASRDPSYEQYF.

The CDR3 DNA follows: TGTGCCAGCAGGGAGGGGACAGGGGGAAACTATGGCTACACCTTC. Protein sequence: CASREGTGGNYGYTF. The rearrangement links TRBV2 to TRBJ1-2; TRBD1 aligns across 11 bases. With V trimmed by 6 bases and J by 2 bases, 5 bases remained unmatched. The germline gives CDR1 SNHLY, CDR2 FYNNEI. The CDR3 extends over 15 amino acids.

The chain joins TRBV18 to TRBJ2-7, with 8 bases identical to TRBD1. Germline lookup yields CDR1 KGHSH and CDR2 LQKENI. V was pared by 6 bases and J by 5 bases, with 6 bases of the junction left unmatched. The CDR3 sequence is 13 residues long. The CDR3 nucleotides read TGTGCCAGCTCCGCGGACAGGGTGGACGAGCAGTACTTC. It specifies CASSADRVDEQYF. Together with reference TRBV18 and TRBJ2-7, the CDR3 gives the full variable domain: NAGVMQNPRHLVRRRGQEARLRCSPMKGHSHVYWYRQLPEEGLKFMVYLQKENIIDESGMPKERFSAEFPKEGPSILRIQQVVRGDSAAYFCASSADRVDEQYFGPGTRLTVT.

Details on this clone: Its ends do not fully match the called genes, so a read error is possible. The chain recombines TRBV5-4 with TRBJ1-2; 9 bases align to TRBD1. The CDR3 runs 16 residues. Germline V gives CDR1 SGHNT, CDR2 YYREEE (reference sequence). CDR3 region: CASSPPRQGGLYGYPF. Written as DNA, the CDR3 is TGTGCCAGCAGCCCGCCGCGACAGGGGGGGCTTTATGGCTACCCCTTC.

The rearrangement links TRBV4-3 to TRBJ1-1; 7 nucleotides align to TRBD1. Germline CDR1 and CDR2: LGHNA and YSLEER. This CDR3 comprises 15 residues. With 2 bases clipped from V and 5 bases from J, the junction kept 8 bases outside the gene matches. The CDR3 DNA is TGCGCCAGCAGCCAACAAGACAGGGCTTCGACTGAAGCTTTCTTT. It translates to CASSQQDRASTEAFF.

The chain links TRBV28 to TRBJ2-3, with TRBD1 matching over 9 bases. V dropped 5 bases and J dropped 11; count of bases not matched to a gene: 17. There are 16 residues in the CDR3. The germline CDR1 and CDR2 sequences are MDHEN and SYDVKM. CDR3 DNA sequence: TGTGCCAGCAGTCGCGGGACAGGGACACAAATTGGCTGGCAGTATTTT. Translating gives CASSRGTGTQIGWQYF.

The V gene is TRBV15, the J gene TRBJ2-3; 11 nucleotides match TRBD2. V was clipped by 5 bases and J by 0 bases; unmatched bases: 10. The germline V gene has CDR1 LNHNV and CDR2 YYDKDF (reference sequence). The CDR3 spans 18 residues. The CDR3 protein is CATSRIGLAGSSTDTQYF. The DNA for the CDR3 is TGTGCCACCAGCCGGATCGGACTAGCGGGCTCTAGCACAGATACGCAGTATTTT.

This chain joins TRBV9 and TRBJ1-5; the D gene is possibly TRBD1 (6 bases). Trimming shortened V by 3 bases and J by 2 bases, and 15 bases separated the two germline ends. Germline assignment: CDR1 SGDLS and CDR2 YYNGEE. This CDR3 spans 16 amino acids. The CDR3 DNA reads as TGTGCCAGCAGCGGAGGAGGGGGGGATGGCAATCAGCCCCAGCATTTT. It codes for CASSGGGGDGNQPQHF.

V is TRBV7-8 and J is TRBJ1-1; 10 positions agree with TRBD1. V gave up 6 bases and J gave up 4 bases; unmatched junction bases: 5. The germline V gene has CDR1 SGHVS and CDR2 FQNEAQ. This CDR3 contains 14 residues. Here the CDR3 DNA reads TGTGCCAGCAGAAGCGGGACAGGGGCCACTGAAGCTTTCTTT. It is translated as CASRSGTGATEAFF.

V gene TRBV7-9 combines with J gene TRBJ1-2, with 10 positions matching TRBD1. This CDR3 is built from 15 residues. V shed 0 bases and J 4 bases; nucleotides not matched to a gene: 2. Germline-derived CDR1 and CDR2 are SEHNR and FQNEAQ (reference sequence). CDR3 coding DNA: TGTGCCAGCAGCTTAGCGGGACAGGGGAGCTATGGCTACACCTTC. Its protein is CASSLAGQGSYGYTF.

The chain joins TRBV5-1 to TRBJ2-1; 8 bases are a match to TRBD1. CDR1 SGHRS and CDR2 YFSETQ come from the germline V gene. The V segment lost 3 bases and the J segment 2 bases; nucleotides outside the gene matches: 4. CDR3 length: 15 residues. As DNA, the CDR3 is TGCGCCAGCAGCTCCCAGGGGGCCACCTACAATGAGCAGTTCTTC. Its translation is CASSSQGATYNEQFF.

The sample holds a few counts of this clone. This CDR3 reads CASTQQRGPFF. CDR3 DNA sequence: TGTGCCAGCACTCAGCAAAGGGGGCCTTTCTTT. The V gene is TRBV2, the J gene TRBJ1-1; TRBD1 matches 7 bases. The CDR3 runs to 11 residues. From germline, CDR1 is SNHLY and CDR2 FYNNEI. Unmatched junction bases numbered 8, after V lost 7 bases and J lost 12 bases.

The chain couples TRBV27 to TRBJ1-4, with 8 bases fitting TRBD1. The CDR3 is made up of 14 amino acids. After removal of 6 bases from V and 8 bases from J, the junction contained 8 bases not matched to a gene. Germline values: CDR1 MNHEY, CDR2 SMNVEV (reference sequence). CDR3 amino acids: CASSWTGLAEKLFF. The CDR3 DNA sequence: TGTGCCAGCAGCTGGACAGGGCTGGCGGAAAAACTGTTTTTT.

CDR3 DNA sequence: TGTGCCAGCAGTTCCAGCGGGAGAAGCACAGATACGCAGTATTTT. This gives the protein CASSSSGRSTDTQYF. V usage is TRBV11-2 and J usage is TRBJ2-3, with TRBD2 matching over 8 bases. J lost 0 bases, V lost 6 bases, and 5 bases had no gene match. Germline values: CDR1 SGHAT, CDR2 FQNNGV. This CDR3 region has 15 residues.

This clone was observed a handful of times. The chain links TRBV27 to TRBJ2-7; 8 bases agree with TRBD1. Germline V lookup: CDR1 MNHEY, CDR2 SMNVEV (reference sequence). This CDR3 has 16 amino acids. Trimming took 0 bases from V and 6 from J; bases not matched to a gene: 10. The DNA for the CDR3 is TGTGCCAGCAGTTTATCGGGTACGGCAGGGGGCCGCGAGCAGTACTTC. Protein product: CASSLSGTAGGREQYF.

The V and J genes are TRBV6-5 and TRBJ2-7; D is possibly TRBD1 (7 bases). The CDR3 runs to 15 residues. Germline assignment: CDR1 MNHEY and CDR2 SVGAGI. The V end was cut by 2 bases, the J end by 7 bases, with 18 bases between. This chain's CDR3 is CASSYMSEAGGEQYF. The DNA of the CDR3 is TGTGCCAGCAGTTACATGTCAGAAGCAGGGGGGGAGCAGTACTTC.

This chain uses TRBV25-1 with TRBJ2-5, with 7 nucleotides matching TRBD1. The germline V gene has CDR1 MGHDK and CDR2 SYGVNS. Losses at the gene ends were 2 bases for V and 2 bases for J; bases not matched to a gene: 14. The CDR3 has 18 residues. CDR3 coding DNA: TGTGCCAGCAGTGAACCCCCTCTACAGGGGCGTTTACAAGAGACCCAGTACTTC. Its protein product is CASSEPPLQGRLQETQYF.

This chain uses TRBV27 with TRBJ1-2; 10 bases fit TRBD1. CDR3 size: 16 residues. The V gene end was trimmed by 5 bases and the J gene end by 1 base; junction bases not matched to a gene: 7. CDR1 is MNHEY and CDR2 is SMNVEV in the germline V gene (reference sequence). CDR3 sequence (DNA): TGTGCCAGCAGTCCACGGACAGGGGGTGATAACTATGGCTACACCTTC. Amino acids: CASSPRTGGDNYGYTF.

CDR3 loop: CASSVTGDSYEQYF. CDR3 DNA: TGTGCCAGCAGTGTCACAGGAGATTCCTACGAGCAGTACTTC. The genes are TRBV6-1 and TRBJ2-7; possible D gene TRBD1, 5 bases. The V and J ends lost 4 bases and 1 base respectively, with 11 bases between them. This CDR3 is built from 14 residues. The germline CDR1 and CDR2 sequences are MNHNS and SASEGT.

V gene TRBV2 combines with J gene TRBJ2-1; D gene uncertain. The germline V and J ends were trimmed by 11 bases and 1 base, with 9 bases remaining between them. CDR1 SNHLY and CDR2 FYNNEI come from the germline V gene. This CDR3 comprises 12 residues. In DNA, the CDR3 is TGTGCCTCCGTAGCATCCTACAATGAGCAGTTCTTC. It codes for CASVASYNEQFF.

CDR3 in DNA: TGTGCCAGCAGTCTAATTCACCCACCCCTCCACTTT. Its protein is CASSLIHPPLHF. The chain joins TRBV5-5 to TRBJ1-6; D unclear. CDR3 length: 12 residues. V lost 5 bases, J lost 11 bases, and 11 bases lay in between. The germline gives CDR1 SGHKS, CDR2 YYEKEE (reference sequence).

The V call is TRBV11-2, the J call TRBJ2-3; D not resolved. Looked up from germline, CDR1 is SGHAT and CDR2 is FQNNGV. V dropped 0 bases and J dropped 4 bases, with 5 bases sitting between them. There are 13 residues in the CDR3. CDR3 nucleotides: TGTGCCAGCAGCTTAGATCTCGCAGATACGCAGTATTTT. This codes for CASSLDLADTQYF.